Presented here are 28 T cell receptor beta chains from one specimen sequenced in a study of blood T cell repertoires in COVID-19 (dated by TCRdb to between 2020 and 2021). Library preparation was by the immunoSEQ multiplex PCR assay. The source is immuneACCESS, and TCRdb retained only in-frame sequences with V and J called. Part of the clones is not carried over; for the studies checked, unresolved V genes explain less than half of this, and the remainder is unexplained. This sample is represented by roughly 130,000 clones; approximately 80% of them were singletons. The biggest ten clones account for roughly 9.7% of the sample. Material: peripheral blood. The source of these receptors is a middle-aged man with active or convalescent COVID-19.

The rearrangement uses TRBV11-2 and TRBJ2-3, with D tentatively TRBD2 (7 bases). This CDR3 has 17 amino acids. V shed 1 base and J shed 0 bases, with 14 bases lying between them. CDR1 is SGHAT and CDR2 is FQNNGV in the germline V gene. The CDR3 coding sequence is TGTGCCAGCAGCTTAGGACTCCCGGGGGGCAGCACAGATACGCAGTATTTT. This encodes CASSLGLPGGSTDTQYF.

This rearrangement joins TRBV4-2 to TRBJ2-3, with D unclear. There are 16 residues in the CDR3. V lost 3 bases to trimming and J lost 2 bases, with 15 bases between them. The germline V gene encodes CDR1 LGHNA and CDR2 YNFKEQ. The CDR3 spells CASSHQKSGPTDTQYF. CDR3 DNA: TGTGCCAGCAGCCACCAAAAGTCGGGTCCCACAGATACGCAGTATTTT.

The rearrangement uses TRBV5-1 and TRBJ1-4, with D possibly matching TRBD1 (5 bases). The V and J ends lost 0 bases and 6 bases respectively, with 9 bases between them. This CDR3 contains 14 residues. Germline V gene data show CDR1 as SGHRS and CDR2 as YFSETQ. The CDR3 nucleotides read TGCGCCAGCAGCTTGGGCAGGGTGGATGAAAAACTGTTTTTT. Translating it yields CASSLGRVDEKLFF.

The chain links TRBV29-1 to TRBJ2-1; 11 bases line up with TRBD2. The CDR3 consists of 12 residues. Looked up from germline, CDR1 is SQVTM and CDR2 is ANQGSEA. The junction had 5 bases not matched to a gene; V was cut back by 1 base and J by 15 bases. DNA for the CDR3: TGCAGCGTTGAAGTTAGCGGGGGGGTTTGGTTCTTC. Translating gives CSVEVSGGVWFF.

The V and J genes are TRBV3-1 (or the pseudogene TRBV3-2) and TRBJ2-6; D is unresolved. V was cut by 5 bases and J by 2 bases, with 7 bases left in between. The CDR3 contains 14 residues. Germline V gives CDR1 LGHDT, CDR2 YNNKEL (reference sequence). CDR3 in amino acids: CASSTTPGANVLTF. Here the CDR3 DNA reads TGTGCCAGCAGCACCACACCTGGGGCCAACGTCCTGACTTTC.

This clone has ten or more counts. The chain uses TRBV12-5 and TRBJ2-7; 7 positions match TRBD1. In germline, CDR1 is LGHNT, CDR2 FRNRAP. After removal of 0 bases from V and 1 base from J, the junction contained 6 bases not matched to a gene. The CDR3 is 16 amino acids. The CDR3: CASGLVIKDRSYEQYF. The CDR3 nucleotides are TGTGCTAGTGGTTTGGTAATTAAGGACAGGTCCTACGAGCAGTACTTC.

The chain carries TRBV20-1 and TRBJ1-1; 7 bases match TRBD1. The V and J ends lost 5 bases and 6 bases, in that order; junction bases with no gene match: 3. CDR3 size: 11 residues. CDR1 and CDR2 from the germline V gene are DFQATT and SNEGSKA (reference sequence). CDR3: CSARQGSEAFF. In nucleotides, the CDR3 is TGCAGTGCTCGACAGGGCTCTGAAGCTTTCTTT.

The chain links TRBV2 to TRBJ2-2; 7 nucleotides line up with TRBD2. The germline V gene has CDR1 SNHLY and CDR2 FYNNEI. The CDR3 is 15 amino acids. Trimming cost V 8 bases and J 7 bases; bases outside gene matches: 13. CDR3 nucleotide sequence: TGTGCCAGCCGGAGCGGGGAGACGGGAGGCGGGGAGCTGTTTTTT. It is translated as CASRSGETGGGELFF.

This chain links TRBV21-1 with TRBJ1-4; TRBD1 is the table's D call and was not checked against the DNA. TRBV21-1 has pseudogene status. This CDR3 region has 16 residues. CDR3 bases: TGTGCCAGCAGCAAAGCGCGGAGGACAGGGAACGAAAAACTGTTTTTT. Amino acid sequence: CASSKARRTGNEKLFF.

The CDR3 region is CASSLPAGMNTEAFF. CDR3 bases: TGTGCCAGCAGCTTACCCGCAGGAATGAACACTGAAGCTTTCTTT. The chain is built from TRBV7-9 and TRBJ1-1, with unresolved D. V gave up 2 bases and J gave up 0 bases, with 10 bases separating them. The CDR3 is made up of 15 amino acids. Per the germline V gene, CDR1 is SEHNR and CDR2 is FQNEAQ (reference sequence).

This clone appeared a few times. The CDR3 loop reads CSVFGQGYTEAFF. The CDR3 bases are TGCAGCGTATTTGGACAGGGCTACACTGAAGCTTTCTTT. This chain joins TRBV29-1 and TRBJ1-1, with 8 nucleotides matching TRBD1. This CDR3 is built from 13 residues. Germline assignment: CDR1 SQVTM and CDR2 ANQGSEA. The V segment lost 6 bases and the J segment 3 bases; nucleotides outside the gene matches: 6.

The CDR3 region is CASSQDWLGLDGYTF. The CDR3 DNA follows: TGTGCCAGCAGCCAAGATTGGCTGGGACTGGATGGCTACACCTTC. The rearrangement uses TRBV4-2 and TRBJ1-2, with D tentatively TRBD1 (5 bases). Germline V gene sequence: CDR1 LGHNA, CDR2 YNFKEQ. V was shortened by 0 bases and J by 6 bases, with 14 bases between the two germline ends. The CDR3 is 15 residues long.

This clone was observed a few times. The chain couples TRBV13 to TRBJ2-3; TRBD1 matches at 7 bases. The junction had 5 bases not matched to a gene; V was cut back by 1 base and J by 10 bases. Germline values: CDR1 PRHDT, CDR2 FYEKMQ (reference sequence). This CDR3 is built from 13 residues. In nucleotides, the CDR3 is TGTGCCAGCAGCTTAGCAGGGGGATTTTCGCAGTATTTT. Translated, it gives CASSLAGGFSQYF.

In nucleotides, the CDR3 is TGTGCCAGCAGCACTCGACAGGGGGCGCGGCCAGATACGCAGTATTTT. It codes for CASSTRQGARPDTQYF. This rearrangement joins TRBV3-1 (or the pseudogene TRBV3-2) to TRBJ2-3; 10 bases are shared with TRBD1. CDR3 length: 16 amino acids. Germline CDR1 is LGHDT and CDR2 is YNNKEL (reference sequence). Losses at the gene ends were 5 bases for V and 4 bases for J; bases not matched to a gene: 9.

Notes on this clone: In the same sample, other DNA sequences code for this CDR3. This chain links TRBV5-1 with TRBJ2-5; 9 bases are a match to TRBD2. J was trimmed by 1 base and V by 4 bases; bases with no gene match: 2. The CDR3 runs to 14 residues. CDR1 is SGHRS and CDR2 is YFSETQ in the germline V gene. The chain's CDR3 is CASSQTSGQETQYF. The CDR3 bases are TGCGCCAGCAGCCAGACTAGCGGCCAAGAGACCCAGTACTTC.

The chain recombines TRBV7-2 with TRBJ2-2; 15 nucleotides agree with TRBD2. Germline values: CDR1 SGHTA, CDR2 FQGNSA. The CDR3 runs to 16 residues. The junction had 2 bases not matched to a gene; V was cut back by 3 bases and J by 6 bases. CDR3 amino acids: CASSLGLAGGAGELFF. The CDR3 DNA follows: TGTGCCAGCAGCTTGGGACTAGCGGGGGGTGCCGGGGAGCTGTTTTTT.

The J gene is TRBJ1-4, the V gene TRBV2; tentatively, D is TRBD1 (5 bases). Germline-derived CDR1 and CDR2 are SNHLY and FYNNEI. The CDR3 length is 14 residues. The germline V and J ends were trimmed by 5 bases and 7 bases, with 14 bases remaining between them. DNA for the CDR3: TGTGCCAGCAGTAACCTGGGTAGGGGTGAAAAACTGTTTTTT. It translates to CASSNLGRGEKLFF.

DNA of the CDR3: TGTGCCACCAGTCCGGGACAGGGTCACAATGAGCAGTTCTTC. Amino acids: CATSPGQGHNEQFF. V is TRBV24-1 and J is TRBJ2-1; TRBD1 agrees at 9 bases. Germline values: CDR1 KGHDR, CDR2 SFDVKD. The CDR3 runs 14 residues. The ends lost 6 bases at V and 5 bases at J; junction bases unmatched: 4.

The CDR3 spells CASTRTALNTEAFF. CDR3 nucleotide sequence: TGTGCCAGCACCAGGACAGCTTTGAACACTGAAGCTTTCTTT. The J gene is TRBJ1-1, the V gene TRBV7-2, with D perhaps TRBD1 (6 bases). V was shortened by 7 bases and J by 0 bases, with 12 bases between the two germline ends. CDR1 and CDR2 from the germline V gene are SGHTA and FQGNSA. The CDR3 consists of 14 residues.

The CDR3 DNA is TGTGCCAGTTCGTTCGACAGAGCTCGAAACACCATATATTTT. It codes for CASSFDRARNTIYF. The rearrangement joins TRBV19 to TRBJ1-3, with D possibly TRBD1 on 5 matching bases. Germline CDR1 reads LNHDA; CDR2 reads SQIVND (reference sequence). The CDR3 consists of 14 residues. Trimming left V 8 bases short and J 5 bases short, with 16 bases between. The complete variable domain, with remaining parts taken from reference TRBV19 and TRBJ1-3, reads DGGITQSPKYLFRKEGQNVTLSCEQNLNHDAMYWYRQDPGQGLRLIYYSQIVNDFQKGDIAEGYSVSREKKESFPLTVTSAQKNPTAFYLCASSFDRARNTIYFGEGSWLTVV.

The V and J genes are TRBV3-1 (or the pseudogene TRBV3-2) and TRBJ2-7; D unclear. The V end lost 2 bases, the J end lost 6 bases, and 17 bases lay between the germline ends. The V gene's germline CDR1 is LGHDT and CDR2 YNNKEL (reference sequence). CDR3 length: 15 amino acids. The CDR3 sequence is CASSQIGLKNREQYF. Written as DNA, the CDR3 is TGTGCCAGCAGCCAAATTGGGCTGAAGAACCGCGAGCAGTACTTC.

The V gene is TRBV27, the J gene TRBJ2-5; tentatively, D is TRBD2 (6 bases). V lost 6 bases to trimming and J lost 1 base, with 9 bases between them. The V gene's germline CDR1 is MNHEY and CDR2 SMNVEV (reference sequence). CDR3 length: 13 residues. For the CDR3, the DNA is TGTGCCAGCAGCCGGAGGGGCCAAGAGACCCAGTACTTC. It is translated as CASSRRGQETQYF.

The CDR3 nucleotides are TGTGCCAGCAGTTTATCGACAGGGGGTTTCGGGACCCAGTACTTC. Translation gives CASSLSTGGFGTQYF. This sequence joins TRBV27 and TRBJ2-5; 9 bases map to TRBD1. The CDR3 spans 15 residues. Germline V gene lookup returns CDR1 MNHEY and CDR2 SMNVEV (reference sequence). The trim removed 0 bases at V and 7 bases at J, leaving 6 bases unmatched.

The rearrangement uses TRBV6-5 and TRBJ1-5, with 8 bases that match TRBD1. The CDR3 runs to 15 residues. Per germline, CDR1 MNHEY and CDR2 SVGAGI. Trimming removed 6 bases from V and 2 bases from J; junction bases left unmatched: 6. In nucleotides, the CDR3 is TGTGCCAGCAGAGCCCCGACAGGGGGCAATCAGCCCCAGCATTTT. It codes for CASRAPTGGNQPQHF.

This chain joins TRBV11-2 and TRBJ2-3, with a weak D call TRBD2 (5 bases). The CDR3 length is 13 residues. Germline assignment: CDR1 SGHAT and CDR2 FQNNGV. The germline V and J ends were trimmed by 7 bases and 1 base, with 9 bases remaining between them. The CDR3 sequence is CASTLGGTDTQYF. CDR3 DNA sequence: TGTGCCAGCACACTCGGGGGCACAGATACGCAGTATTTT.

V is TRBV3-1 (or the pseudogene TRBV3-2) and J is TRBJ1-1; 7 nucleotides align to TRBD1. The germline V gene encodes CDR1 LGHDT and CDR2 YNNKEL (reference sequence). The V gene end was trimmed by 4 bases and the J gene end by 2 bases; junction bases not matched to a gene: 7. The CDR3 totals 15 residues. This chain's CDR3 is CASSPRTGTNTEAFF. The CDR3 bases are TGTGCCAGCAGCCCCCGGACAGGAACCAACACTGAAGCTTTCTTT.

Of note for this clone: Other DNA sequences in the sample encode the same CDR3. V gene TRBV5-1 combines with J gene TRBJ2-5; TRBD2 matches at 11 bases. Germline CDR1 is SGHRS and CDR2 is YFSETQ. The CDR3 loop spans 14 amino acids. Trimming cost V 0 bases and J 5 bases; bases outside gene matches: 0. CDR3 amino acids: CASSLASGGETQYF. CDR3 in DNA: TGCGCCAGCAGCTTGGCTAGCGGGGGGGAGACCCAGTACTTC.

The chain carries TRBV7-2 and TRBJ1-3; 7 bases are shared with TRBD1. Germline V CDR1 and CDR2: SGHTA, FQGNSA. Trimming took 5 bases from V and 0 from J; bases not matched to a gene: 4. The CDR3 extends over 15 amino acids. CDR3 residues: CASSPWTGSGNTIYF. The CDR3 nucleotides read TGTGCCAGCAGCCCCTGGACAGGCTCTGGAAACACCATATATTTT.